Listed below are T cell receptor beta chains from one sample, sequenced in a study of radiation and T cells in renal cell carcinoma. Sequencing used immunoSEQ multiplex PCR; TCRdb keeps in-frame clones, though not all of them. The repertoire holds more than 8,000 clones, with 55% to 80% as singletons. The sample here was tumor tissue, taken from a patient whose treatment was nephrectomy without radiotherapy. The receptor source for this set is a man aged 55 to 70 with renal cell carcinoma. CDR3s leave out the opening cysteine and the closing phenylalanine or tryptophan.

V	J	CDR3
TRBV28	TRBJ1-5	ASSNGGQGRQPQH
TRBV5-1	TRBJ2-1	ASSLATGLNEQF
TRBV6-6	TRBJ2-5	ASSLVLEETQY
TRBV13	TRBJ2-5	ASRPWAGQETQY
TRBV6-6	TRBJ2-3	ASSYSTGTDTQY
TRBV5-1	TRBJ2-2	ASSPAGTGYGGELF
TRBV6-6	TRBJ1-1	ASSPRQERAF
TRBV27	TRBJ2-7	ASTRASGSGSYEQY
TRBV7-9	TRBJ2-1	ASSSLYSPGHTYNEQF
TRBV27	TRBJ2-1	ASSSILSQRQNEQF
TRBV7-9	TRBJ1-2	ASSPPGLGYGYT
TRBV5-1	TRBJ1-1	ASSLPGGDTEAF
TRBV18	TRBJ1-1	ASSPTKNTEAF
TRBV7-2	TRBJ1-1	ASSLTGNTEAF
TRBV5-1	TRBJ2-5	ASTRGETQY
TRBV12-5	TRBJ2-1	ASGLVPDGQSSYNEQF
TRBV11-3	TRBJ2-5	ASSPDGGTQY
TRBV11-3	TRBJ1-2	ASSRFQGILEGYT
TRBV29-1	TRBJ2-7	SASGLALYEQY
TRBV30	TRBJ1-2	AWSGGSYGYT
TRBV7-9	TRBJ1-4	ASSPLGTEGEKLF
TRBV5-5	TRBJ1-5	ASSPRGTPSGYSNQPQH
TRBV9	TRBJ2-1	ASSVARPPPVF
TRBV6-5	TRBJ2-2	ASSPGQGPTGELF
TRBV7-9	TRBJ1-3	ASSLRDHSGNTIY
TRBV27	TRBJ2-7	ASSLSVGRTYEQY
TRBV7-9	TRBJ2-4	ASSHGLIAKNIQY
TRBV19	TRBJ2-7	ASGQGSAYEQY
TRBV5-5	TRBJ1-4	ASSFIGEKLF
TRBV2	TRBJ1-6	ASSGSSYNSPLH
TRBV11-3	TRBJ2-1	ASSTPGPTLYNEQF
TRBV30	TRBJ1-2	AWIPVLGRLYGYT
TRBV7-9	TRBJ2-5	ASSPGGSGETQY
TRBV6-5	TRBJ1-2	ASSTRGLGYGYT
TRBV27	TRBJ1-6	ASSLGGGSYNSPLH
TRBV7-3	TRBJ1-1	ASSQQGARTEAF
TRBV28	TRBJ1-5	ATIDSNQPQH
TRBV7-3	TRBJ2-2	ASSLVPGELF
TRBV7-2	TRBJ2-3	ASSLGRGDTQY
TRBV28	TRBJ1-4	ASTAGQGAEKLF
TRBV7-8	TRBJ1-3	ASSLVELPRKTIY
TRBV7-8	TRBJ2-7	ASSLGSWPVEQY
TRBV10-2	TRBJ1-2	ASRGQENYGYT
TRBV7-2	TRBJ2-1	ASSLAGRGQGEF
TRBV9	TRBJ2-1	ASSVQAGARNEQF
TRBV25-1	TRBJ2-5	ASSGLHSQY
TRBV7-2	TRBJ2-7	ASLERAYEQY
TRBV2	TRBJ1-1	ASSDTVNTEAF
TRBV29-1	TRBJ2-5	SVEDGAGQGKKTQY
TRBV4-1	TRBJ2-1	ASSHASGSEQF
TRBV27	TRBJ1-5	ASSLLGDPFNQPQH
TRBV4-1	TRBJ1-1	ASSQRWNTEAF
TRBV5-5	TRBJ1-1	ASSPGQMNTEAF
TRBV11-1	TRBJ2-5	ASSQNLPREAQY
TRBV13	TRBJ1-2	ASSLVRYGYT
TRBV9	TRBJ2-1	ASSAGTDSYNEQF
TRBV28	TRBJ2-1	ASTLGGDRGNEQF
TRBV19	TRBJ1-2	ASSPPGANYGYT